This TCR beta chain is from a study of blood T cell repertoires in COVID-19. Study at large: In each case, the material was cDNA or gDNA derived from T cells, B-cell-depleted T cells, or PBMCs.

The V end lost 6 bases, the J end lost 0 bases, and 5 bases lay between the germline ends. This CDR3 is 13 amino acids long. Per germline, CDR1 MNHEY and CDR2 SVGAGI. This table comes from immunoSEQ multiplex PCR, and its TCRdb copy is limited to in-frame clones, with some not included. The sample carries a few hundred thousand clones, roughly 88% recorded once. The sequence was collected from a human donor in a cohort sampled during active COVID-19. The V and J genes are TRBV6-5 and TRBJ1-4; D is unclear. The sequenced sample consisted of peripheral blood. Written as DNA, the CDR3 is TGTGCCAGCAGGACTGCAACTAATGAAAAACTGTTTTTT. It is translated as CASRTATNEKLFF.